This TCR beta chain was documented in a study of cytomegalovirus exposure and HLA in healthy donors. Points from the study as a whole: The tendency of first-cohort TCR clusters to co-occur in the 100 to 150 validation repertoires was identified by a subsequent analysis. In vitro assays verified that a few CMV-associated chains recognized CMV antigens specifically.

CDR3 size: 14 residues. V lost 4 bases and J lost 7; bases outside the gene matches: 10. Germline V gene sequence: CDR1 SGHTA, CDR2 FQGNSA. Regarding this clone: Its antigen is unknown.

TCRdb's table, derived via immunoSEQ multiplex PCR, lists solely in-frame clones and lacks some. The data contain approximately 76,000 clones, roughly 94% of them seen just once; the ten biggest clones take up approximately 3.4%. The rearrangement links TRBV7-2 to TRBJ2-7; 7 nucleotides align to TRBD1. This TCR derives from a woman aged 18-29 years in good health and CMV-seropositive. The sequenced sample consisted of PBMCs. CDR3 nucleotide sequence: TGTGCCAGCAGCTCCCAAGACAGGGTGCGGGAGCAGTACTTC. It encodes CASSSQDRVREQYF.